The 8 T cell receptor beta chains reported below all come from one sample, sequenced in a study of T cell repertoires in cytomegalovirus infection. These receptors are not linked to any known antigen. Using its own MiXCR run on the reads, TCRdb lists one record per CDR3 protein. The sample has 640,000 or so distinct CDR3 sequences, about 33% seen once. The source material was cultured PBMCs, sampled from culture after CMV antigen stimulation. Source of these receptors: a human donor in good health (CMV status not recorded). Some clones in this sample may be carry-over from other donors' samples.

This clonotype was found many times. The chain has TRBV7-2 and TRBJ2-2, with D possibly being TRBD2 (5 bases). The germline gives CDR1 SGHTA, CDR2 FQGNSA. Between the trimmed V and J ends, which lost 1 base and 4 bases, there was a span of 10 bases. CDR3 length: 15 amino acids. In nucleotides, the CDR3 is TGTGCCAGCAGCTTAGGAGGGCCGGGCACCGGGGAGCTGTTTTTT. Its translation: CASSLGGPGTGELFF.

J is TRBJ1-6 and V is TRBV7-6; D may be TRBD1 (6 bases). The CDR3 length is 14 residues. The ends were cut back, 3 bases at V and 9 bases at J, with 12 bases in the middle. CDR1 SGHVS and CDR2 FNYEAQ come from the germline V gene. Written as DNA, the CDR3 is TGTGCCAGCAGCTTTGGCAGGGGAAGTTCACCCCTCCACTTT. Translating it yields CASSFGRGSSPLHF.

The chain joins TRBV7-9 to TRBJ1-4; 7 bases fit TRBD1. The CDR3 has 15 residues. Germline V gives CDR1 SEHNR, CDR2 FQNEAQ (reference sequence). V trimming: 5 bases; J trimming: 2 bases; junction bases outside the gene matches: 5. This CDR3 reads CASSPTGYTNEKLFF. CDR3 sequence (DNA): TGTGCCAGCAGCCCGACAGGGTATACTAATGAAAAACTGTTTTTT.

In DNA, the CDR3 is TGTGCCAGCAGCCTTGACTGGGGAGGCTATGGCTACACCTTC. It translates to CASSLDWGGYGYTF. The chain combines TRBV5-4 with TRBJ1-2, with no clear D. CDR1 and CDR2 (germline): SGHNT, YYREEE (reference sequence). The CDR3 extends over 14 amino acids. V gave up 4 bases and J gave up 4 bases, with 14 bases separating them.

This clonotype was found many times. The gene calls are TRBV7-2 and TRBJ1-2, with 7 bases identical to TRBD1. Germline V gene sequence: CDR1 SGHTA, CDR2 FQGNSA. Germline trimming cut 1 base from V and 8 bases from J; bases unmatched to any gene: 7. This CDR3 comprises 14 residues. CDR3 nucleotide sequence: TGTGCCAGCAGCTTAGGGGCAGGGGGAGGAGGCTACACCTTC. It specifies CASSLGAGGGGYTF. Complete variable domain (other parts from reference TRBV7-2 and TRBJ1-2): GAGVSQSPSNKVTEKGKDVELRCDPISGHTALYWYRQSLGQGLEFLIYFQGNSAPDKSGLPSDRFSAERTGGSVSTLTIQRTQQEDSAVYLCASSLGAGGGGYTFGSGTRLTVV.

V is TRBV4-3 and J is TRBJ2-2; TRBD2 aligns across 10 bases. Trimming took 0 bases from V and 11 from J; bases not matched to a gene: 18. The CDR3 runs to 19 residues. The germline V gene encodes CDR1 LGHNA and CDR2 YSLEER. The CDR3 sequence: CASSQEGSGRARQHRELFF. DNA of the CDR3: TGCGCCAGCAGCCAAGAAGGCAGCGGGAGGGCCCGCCAACACCGAGAGCTGTTTTTT.

This chain uses TRBV7-2 with TRBJ2-1, with D unclear. Germline CDR1 SGHTA, CDR2 FQGNSA. V shed 5 bases and J shed 10 bases, with 12 bases lying between them. The CDR3 is 12 amino acids. The CDR3 nucleotides read TGTGCCAGCAGCAACCCGACTCTCGAGCAGTTCTTC. It translates to CASSNPTLEQFF.

The CDR3 DNA is TGTGCCAGCAGCCAAGGGGTGCCAGGGCCCAATCAGCCCCAGCATTTT. Encoded protein: CASSQGVPGPNQPQHF. The rearrangement uses TRBV14 and TRBJ1-5, with D perhaps TRBD1 (5 bases). Deletions cut 1 base from V and 3 bases from J, with 13 bases between. The CDR3 runs 16 residues. Germline V lookup: CDR1 SGHDN, CDR2 FVKESK.